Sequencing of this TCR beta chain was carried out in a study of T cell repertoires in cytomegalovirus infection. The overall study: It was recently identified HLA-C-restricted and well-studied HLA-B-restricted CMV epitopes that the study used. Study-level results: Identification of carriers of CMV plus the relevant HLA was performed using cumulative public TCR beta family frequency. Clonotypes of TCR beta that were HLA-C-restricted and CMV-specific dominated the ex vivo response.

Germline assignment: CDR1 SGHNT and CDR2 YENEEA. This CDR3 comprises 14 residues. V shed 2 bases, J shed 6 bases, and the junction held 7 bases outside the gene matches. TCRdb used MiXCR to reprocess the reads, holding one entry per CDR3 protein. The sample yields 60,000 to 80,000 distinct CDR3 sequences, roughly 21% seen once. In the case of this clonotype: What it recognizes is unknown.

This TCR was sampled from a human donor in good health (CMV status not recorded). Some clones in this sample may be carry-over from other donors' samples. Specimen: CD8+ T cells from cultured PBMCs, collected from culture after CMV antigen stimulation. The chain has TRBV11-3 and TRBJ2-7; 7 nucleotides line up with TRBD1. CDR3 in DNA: TGTGCCAGCAGCTTACGACAGGGCGTAGGCGAGCAGTACTTC. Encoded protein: CASSLRQGVGEQYF.